This T cell receptor (beta chain) is from a study of shared clonotypes between healthy human individuals. Study outcomes and limitations: Generation probabilities were higher for clonotypes shared across all four sorted-subset donors than for unshared ones.

Produced via immunoSEQ multiplex PCR; TCRdb's table is partial and in-frame only. The sample carries roughly 2.2 million clones, approximately 95% recorded once. CDR1 and CDR2 from the germline V gene are MNHEY and SVGAGI. This CDR3 has 13 amino acids. The germline V and J ends were trimmed by 2 bases and 6 bases, with 8 bases remaining between them. On this clone itself: Antigen unknown.

Both subsets, CD45RA+ naive and CD45RA-negative memory, were split from the CD4+ cells. This chain links TRBV6-5 with TRBJ2-1, with no clear D. The clonotype was recovered from a man aged 18 to 30 in good health. Some clones in this sample may be carry-over from other donors' samples. The sequenced material came from naive CD4+ T cells from PBMCs. Subset of the sample: CD45RA+ positively selected. The CDR3 protein is CASSYPSTNEQFF. The CDR3 bases are TGTGCCAGCAGTTACCCATCCACCAATGAGCAGTTCTTC.